These 4 T cell receptor beta chains originate from one sample sequenced in a study of shared clonotypes between healthy human individuals. The assay was immunoSEQ multiplex PCR, and TCRdb's table has in-frame clones only and misses some. The table shows about 670,000 clones, with approximately 79% occurring only once. The specimen was memory CD4+ T cells sorted from blood. Subset noted: CD45RA-negative fraction. Receptors originate from a woman in her twenties or thirties in good health.

The chain links TRBV21-1 to TRBJ2-4. TRBV21-1 is shown as a pseudogene. The CDR3 covers 15 residues. CDR3 loop: CASSPRRMAKNIQYF. The CDR3 nucleotides are TGTGCCAGCAGCCCCCGCCGGATGGCCAAAAACATTCAGTACTTC.

J is TRBJ1-4 and V is TRBV6-6; TRBD1 aligns across 7 bases. The CDR3 sequence is 13 residues long. V gave up 5 bases and J gave up 8 bases; unmatched junction bases: 5. CDR1 and CDR2 from the germline V gene are MNHNY and SVGAGI (reference sequence). CDR3 loop: CASSPMGQEKLFF. The DNA of the CDR3 is TGTGCCAGCAGTCCGATGGGACAGGAAAAACTGTTTTTT.

This clone was picked up a small number of times. This chain connects TRBV5-8 to TRBJ1-5; 7 bases are a match to TRBD1. The germline gives CDR1 SGHTS, CDR2 YDEGEE. The CDR3 totals 18 residues. The junction had 18 bases not matched to a gene; V was cut back by 4 bases and J by 5 bases. The DNA of the CDR3 is TGTGCCAGCAGCCCCACCGGGACAGATTATATTGCCCATCAGCCCCAGCATTTT. This translates into CASSPTGTDYIAHQPQHF.

This clone was counted only a few times. The chain links TRBV5-8 to TRBJ2-7; 11 bases are a match to TRBD1. The V segment lost 3 bases and the J segment 5 bases; nucleotides outside the gene matches: 10. In germline, CDR1 is SGHTS, CDR2 YDEGEE. The CDR3 has 16 residues. The CDR3 reads CASSSHPGQGDHEQYF. CDR3 coding DNA: TGTGCCAGCAGCTCACACCCGGGACAGGGGGACCACGAGCAGTACTTC. The full variable domain, rest sourced from reference TRBV5-8 and TRBJ2-7, is EAGVTQSPTHLIKTRGQQATLRCSPISGHTSVYWYQQALGLGLQFLLWYDEGEERNRGNFPPRFSGRQFPNYSSELNVNALELEDSALYLCASSSHPGQGDHEQYFGPGTRLTVT.